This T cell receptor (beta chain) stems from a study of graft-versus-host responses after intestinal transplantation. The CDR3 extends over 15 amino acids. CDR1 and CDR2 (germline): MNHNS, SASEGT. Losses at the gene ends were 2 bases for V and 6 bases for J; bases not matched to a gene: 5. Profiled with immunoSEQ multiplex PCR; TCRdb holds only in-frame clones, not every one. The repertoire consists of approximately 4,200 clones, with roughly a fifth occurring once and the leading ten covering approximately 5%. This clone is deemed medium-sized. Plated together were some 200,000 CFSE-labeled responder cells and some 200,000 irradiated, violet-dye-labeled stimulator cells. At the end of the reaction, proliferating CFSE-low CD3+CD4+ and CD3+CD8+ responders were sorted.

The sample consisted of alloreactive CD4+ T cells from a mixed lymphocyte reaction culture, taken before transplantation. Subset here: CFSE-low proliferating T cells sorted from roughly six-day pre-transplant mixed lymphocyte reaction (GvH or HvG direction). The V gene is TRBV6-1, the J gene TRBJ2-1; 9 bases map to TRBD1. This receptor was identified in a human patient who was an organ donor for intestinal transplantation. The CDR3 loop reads CASSEMGQGANEQFF. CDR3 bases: TGTGCCAGCAGTGAAATGGGACAGGGTGCCAATGAGCAGTTCTTC.